These 9 T cell receptor beta chains were all obtained from the same sample, sequenced in a study of blood T cell repertoires in COVID-19. Only in-frame clones appear in the TCRdb table, and some are missing; sequencing was by immunoSEQ multiplex PCR. In the table there are 140,000 to 150,000 clones, around 80% of which are singletons. The sequenced sample consisted of peripheral blood. The receptors were gathered from an older woman with acute or convalescent COVID-19.

This clone was seen a handful of times. This chain links TRBV6-5 with TRBJ2-1, with a possible D match to TRBD2 (5 bases). CDR3 length: 15 residues. In germline, CDR1 is MNHEY, CDR2 SVGAGI. V was pared by 0 bases and J by 11 bases, with 17 bases between. CDR3 in DNA: TGTGCCAGCAGTTACTCGGTTCGGCTAGCCAACAAGCAGTTCTTC. Its protein is CASSYSVRLANKQFF.

The chain is built from TRBV5-4 and TRBJ2-1; maybe TRBD2 (5 bases). V gave up 0 bases and J gave up 0 bases, with 7 bases separating them. This CDR3 region has 15 residues. Per germline, CDR1 SGHNT and CDR2 YYREEE (reference sequence). The CDR3 loop reads CASSLVGVSYNEQFF. CDR3 DNA: TGTGCCAGCAGCTTGGTCGGGGTCTCCTACAATGAGCAGTTCTTC.

This clone has only a few counts. The V call is TRBV6-5, the J call TRBJ2-7; TRBD1 agrees at 7 bases. Germline values: CDR1 MNHEY, CDR2 SVGAGI. V was clipped by 4 bases and J by 6 bases; unmatched bases: 9. CDR3 size: 14 residues. The CDR3 sequence is CASSSHDRVSEQYF. The CDR3 DNA follows: TGTGCCAGCAGTTCTCACGACAGGGTAAGCGAGCAGTACTTC.

This chain uses TRBV5-4 with TRBJ1-5, with D possibly being TRBD1 (6 bases). This CDR3 region has 14 residues. Germline V gene sequence: CDR1 SGHNT, CDR2 YYREEE (reference sequence). The ends were cut back, 7 bases at V and 2 bases at J, with 13 bases in the middle. CDR3 bases: TGTGCCAGCTCCCTGGCAGGGGGCAATCAGCCCCAGCATTTT. Residues: CASSLAGGNQPQHF.

This clone was counted only a few times. The rearrangement joins TRBV9 to TRBJ1-2; TRBD1 aligns across 9 bases. Looked up from germline, CDR1 is SGDLS and CDR2 is YYNGEE. Trimming cost V 2 bases and J 7 bases; bases outside gene matches: 12. There are 16 residues in the CDR3. In DNA, the CDR3 is TGTGCCAGCAGCGTGGGCCGGGACAGGGTTTCGTTTGGCTACACCTTC. Translated, it gives CASSVGRDRVSFGYTF.

This clone was found a few times. The chain uses TRBV2 and TRBJ2-3; 10 bases fit TRBD2. After removal of 4 bases from V and 6 bases from J, the junction contained 13 bases not matched to a gene. CDR1 and CDR2 (germline): SNHLY, FYNNEI. The CDR3 loop spans 17 amino acids. The chain's CDR3 is CASSVRTSGFYEDTQYF. The CDR3 DNA sequence: TGTGCCAGCAGTGTTAGGACTAGCGGTTTTTATGAGGATACGCAGTATTTT.

The V gene is TRBV18, the J gene TRBJ1-3, with 9 positions matching TRBD1. The germline V gene has CDR1 KGHSH and CDR2 LQKENI. The trim removed 6 bases at V and 0 bases at J, leaving 3 bases unmatched. This CDR3 comprises 15 residues. CDR3 bases: TGTGCCAGCTCCTCGACAGGGGGCTCTGGAAACACCATATATTTT. It encodes CASSSTGGSGNTIYF.

The J gene is TRBJ1-1, the V gene TRBV4-1; D is possibly TRBD1 (6 bases). Deletions cut 3 bases from V and 0 bases from J, with 11 bases between. The CDR3 has 15 residues. Germline V lookup: CDR1 MGHRA, CDR2 YSYEKL. CDR3 sequence: CASSHSRGMNTEAFF. In DNA, the CDR3 is TGCGCCAGCAGCCACTCCAGGGGCATGAACACTGAAGCTTTCTTT.

V usage is TRBV5-1 and J usage is TRBJ2-3; 10 bases fit TRBD1. The germline CDR1 and CDR2 sequences are SGHRS and YFSETQ. Trimming cost V 6 bases and J 3 bases; bases outside gene matches: 4. The CDR3 contains 14 residues. CDR3 nucleotide sequence: TGCGCCAGCATCCGGACAGGGGGGACAGATACGCAGTATTTT. This sequence encodes CASIRTGGTDTQYF. Full variable domain (rest looked up from reference TRBV5-1 and TRBJ2-3): KAGVTQTPRYLIKTRGQQVTLSCSPISGHRSVSWYQQTPGQGLQFLFEYFSETQRNKGNFPGRFSGRQFSNSRSEMNVSTLELGDSALYLCASIRTGGTDTQYFGPGTRLTVL.